One and the same sample provided the 7 T cell receptor beta chains below, sequenced in a study of PD-1 blockade in classical Hodgkin lymphoma. The time point was: newly diagnosed, previously untreated cHL patient sample. The method was immunoSEQ multiplex PCR; TCRdb's version includes in-frame clones alone and lacks a portion of them. The profile covers tens of thousands of clones, with roughly 93% appearing a single time and 4% to 6% taken by the ten largest. The sequenced sample was peripheral blood mononuclear cells (PBMCs). These receptors originate from a human donor with classical Hodgkin lymphoma.

The chain combines TRBV15 with TRBJ2-5; D uncertain. The germline V gene encodes CDR1 LNHNV and CDR2 YYDKDF (reference sequence). The CDR3 is made up of 15 amino acids. Trimming took off 0 bases at V and 2 bases at J, with 10 bases between the two ends. CDR3: CATSRDPGQQETQYF. The CDR3 DNA is TGTGCCACCAGCAGAGATCCGGGTCAGCAAGAGACCCAGTACTTC. The full variable domain, completed using reference TRBV15 and TRBJ2-5, is DAMVIQNPRYQVTQFGKPVTLSCSQTLNHNVMYWYQQKSSQAPKLLFHYYDKDFNNEADTPDNFQSRRPNTSFCFLDIRSPGLGDTAMYLCATSRDPGQQETQYFGPGTRLLVL.

CDR3 in amino acids: CASSSGTRSSYNEQFF. For the CDR3, the DNA is TGTGCCAGCAGTTCTGGGACCCGGAGCTCCTACAATGAGCAGTTCTTC. The genes are TRBV6-6 and TRBJ2-1; D could derive from TRBD1 or TRBD2 (5 bases each). This CDR3 has 16 residues. Trimming left V 4 bases short and J 0 bases short, with 13 bases between. Germline V CDR1 and CDR2: MNHNY, SVGAGI (reference sequence).

The gene calls are TRBV18 and TRBJ1-4; tentative D call: TRBD1 (5 bases). Germline loops: CDR1 KGHSH, CDR2 LQKENI. The CDR3 extends over 15 amino acids. V lost 2 bases, J lost 7 bases, and 14 bases lay in between. The DNA for the CDR3 is TGTGCCAGCTCACCAGCCTCGCAGGGTAGTGAAAAACTGTTTTTT. It is translated as CASSPASQGSEKLFF.

The chain combines TRBV5-4 with TRBJ2-7, with D perhaps given as TRBD1 or TRBD2 (5 bases each). V lost 2 bases and J lost 1, with 10 bases in between. Looked up from germline, CDR1 is SGHNT and CDR2 is YYREEE (reference sequence). CDR3 size: 14 residues. CDR3 coding DNA: TGTGCCAGCAGCTTCCGGGACGCTTCCTACGAGCAGTACTTC. It is translated as CASSFRDASYEQYF.

The genes are TRBV7-8 and TRBJ1-2; no definite D call. The CDR3 consists of 14 residues. V was clipped by 0 bases and J by 8 bases, with 13 bases between them. Looked up from germline, CDR1 is SGHVS and CDR2 is FQNEAQ. As DNA, the CDR3 is TGTGCCAGCAGCTTAGCTTTGGGTGGTTGGGGCTACACCTTC. This encodes CASSLALGGWGYTF. The full variable domain, rest sourced from reference TRBV7-8 and TRBJ1-2, is GAGVSQSPRYKVAKRGQDVALRCDPISGHVSLFWYQQALGQGPEFLTYFQNEAQLDKSGLPSDRFFAERPEGSVSTLKIQRTQQEDSAVYLCASSLALGGWGYTFGSGTRLTVV.

This chain uses TRBV19 with TRBJ2-1, with 15 bases aligning to TRBD2. Trimming took 4 bases from V and 9 from J; bases not matched to a gene: 10. The CDR3 loop spans 17 amino acids. Per germline, CDR1 LNHDA and CDR2 SQIVND (reference sequence). CDR3 coding DNA: TGTGCCAGTAGTAACCGGACTAGCGGGAGGGGAGCCGTTGAGCAGTTCTTC. The encoded protein is CASSNRTSGRGAVEQFF.

The V call is TRBV27, the J call TRBJ1-1, with D perhaps matching TRBD1 (5 bases). Between the trimmed V and J ends, which lost 2 bases and 7 bases, there was a span of 5 bases. CDR1 MNHEY and CDR2 SMNVEV come from the germline V gene (reference sequence). This CDR3 has 11 amino acids. The CDR3 spells CASSLQGEAFF. Here the CDR3 DNA reads TGTGCCAGCAGTTTACAGGGTGAAGCTTTCTTT.